This passage covers 11 T cell receptor beta chains from one sample sequenced in a study of CD8 T cells in Susac syndrome. With random hexamers, reverse transcription was performed on about 0.45 to 1 ug of RNA. TCRdb recomputed calls from the immunoSEQ multiplex PCR reads with MiXCR, one row per CDR3 protein. The table includes a few hundred thousand distinct CDR3 sequences, around 93% detected once. The specimen was CD4+ T cells from PBMCs. All receptors derive from a human donor with multiple sclerosis.

The chain is built from TRBV5-4 and TRBJ2-1, with 9 positions matching TRBD2. The length of the CDR3 is 15 residues. The J segment lost 7 bases and the V segment lost 4 bases, leaving 9 bases of the junction unmatched. CDR1 is SGHNT, CDR2 YYREEE, per germline (reference sequence). The CDR3 sequence: CASSAQAGGINEQFF. CDR3 nucleotide sequence: TGTGCCAGCAGCGCCCAGGCGGGGGGGATAAATGAGCAGTTCTTC. The variable domain in full, with the rest retrieved from reference TRBV5-4 and TRBJ2-1, is ETGVTQSPTHLIKTRGQQVTLRCSSQSGHNTVSWYQQALGQGPQFIFQYYREEENGRGNFPPRFSGLQFPNYSSELNVNALELDDSALYLCASSAQAGGINEQFFGPGTRLTVL.

The chain links TRBV2 to TRBJ2-5; D uncertain. The CDR3 runs 14 residues. V gave up 6 bases and J gave up 5 bases, with 16 bases separating them. Per germline, CDR1 SNHLY and CDR2 FYNNEI. CDR3 amino acids: CASSPADLRETQYF. DNA of the CDR3: TGTGCCAGCAGCCCGGCTGACCTCCGGGAGACCCAGTACTTC.

Concerning this clonotype: Compared with germline, one end of the junction differs, possibly owing to a read error. The gene calls are TRBV7-7 and TRBJ2-2; tentatively, D is TRBD2 (6 bases). The CDR3 extends over 14 amino acids. The germline gives CDR1 SSHAT, CDR2 FNYEAQ (reference sequence). CDR3 protein: CASSLAGPAGELFF. The CDR3 nucleotides are TGTGCTAGCAGCTTGGCGGGACCCGCGGGGGAGCTGTTTTTT. The entire variable domain, with the rest obtained from reference TRBV7-7 and TRBJ2-2, is as follows: GAGVSQSPRYKVTKRGQDVTLRCDPISSHATLYWYQQALGQGPEFLTYFNYEAQPDKSGLPSDRFSAERPEGSISTLTIQRTEQRDSAMYRCASSLAGPAGELFFGEGSRLTVL.

The gene calls are TRBV15 and TRBJ2-1, with TRBD1 identical over 10 bases. This CDR3 has 16 residues. Trimming cost V 6 bases and J 2 bases; bases outside gene matches: 7. Germline V CDR1 and CDR2: LNHNV, YYDKDF (reference sequence). The CDR3 loop is CATRILGQGPYNEQFF. The CDR3 DNA reads as TGTGCCACCAGAATATTGGGACAGGGGCCCTACAATGAGCAGTTCTTC.

This rearrangement joins TRBV4-2 to TRBJ2-3; possible D gene TRBD1, 5 bases. Germline CDR1 is LGHNA and CDR2 is YNFKEQ. The germline V and J ends were trimmed by 8 bases and 4 bases, with 13 bases remaining between them. The CDR3 is 13 residues long. The DNA of the CDR3 is TGTGCCAGCTCAGTCAGGGAACCAGATACGCAGTATTTT. Residues: CASSVREPDTQYF.

This chain connects TRBV12-3 or TRBV12-4 to TRBJ2-3; D not resolved. V was cut by 5 bases and J by 4 bases, with 7 bases left in between. This CDR3 is built from 12 residues. CDR3 coding DNA: TGTGCCAGCAGTACCGTTGCAGATACGCAGTATTTT. It specifies CASSTVADTQYF.

J is TRBJ2-2 and V is TRBV4-1; 7 nucleotides line up with TRBD2. The CDR3 extends over 17 amino acids. The ends lost 3 bases at V and 1 base at J; junction bases unmatched: 8. CDR1 is MGHRA and CDR2 is YSYEKL in the germline V gene. CDR3 protein: CASSQEAQRGNTGELFF. CDR3 sequence (DNA): TGCGCCAGCAGCCAGGAGGCCCAGCGGGGGAACACCGGGGAGCTGTTTTTT.

This CDR3 reads CASSLAGGPYTDTQYF. In nucleotides, the CDR3 is TGTGCCAGCAGCTTGGCCGGCGGCCCCTACACAGATACGCAGTATTTT. The rearrangement links TRBV5-4 to TRBJ2-3; D gene ambiguous. Germline-derived CDR1 and CDR2 are SGHNT and YYREEE (reference sequence). The CDR3 totals 16 residues. V shed 0 bases and J shed 2 bases, with 13 bases lying between them.

This chain connects TRBV29-1 to TRBJ2-5; possible D gene TRBD1, 6 bases. The V end lost 7 bases, the J end lost 1 base, and 10 bases lay between the germline ends. Germline V gene sequence: CDR1 SQVTM, CDR2 ANQGSEA. The CDR3 has 12 residues. This chain's CDR3 is CSDRTVQETQYF. The CDR3 region has the DNA TGCAGCGACCGGACAGTCCAAGAGACCCAGTACTTC.

This clonotype was counted a few times. The chain carries TRBV20-1 and TRBJ2-1; no clear D. The CDR3 has 11 amino acids. CDR1 DFQATT and CDR2 SNEGSKA come from the germline V gene (reference sequence). Trimming removed 3 bases at V and 5 bases at J, with 5 bases between. The CDR3 spells CSARSDNEQFF. In DNA form, the CDR3 reads TGCAGTGCTAGGTCGGACAATGAGCAGTTCTTC.

This rearrangement joins TRBV20-1 to TRBJ2-3, with D perhaps TRBD2 (6 bases). The CDR3 sequence is 12 residues long. The ends were cut back, 6 bases at V and 4 bases at J, with 11 bases in the middle. The germline CDR1 and CDR2 sequences are DFQATT and SNEGSKA (reference sequence). In nucleotides, the CDR3 is TGCAGTGCGCCGCGGGGCGCAGATACGCAGTATTTT. Its protein product is CSAPRGADTQYF.